This TCR beta chain comes out of a study of cytomegalovirus exposure and HLA in healthy donors. Points from the study as a whole: Another analysis was done later, and it associated 17,000 or so TCR beta sequences with HLA alleles at 0.05 false discovery rate.

Vbeta (60) and Jbeta (13) primers were used in the PCR. Repertoires were generated with immunoSEQ multiplex PCR, while TCRdb's copy carries only in-frame clones and drops some. The table shows some 150,000 clones, with roughly four fifths occurring only once. This clone was picked up one time. The antigen remains unidentified. The CDR3 runs 15 residues. With V trimmed by 3 bases and J by 0 bases, 4 bases remained unmatched. CDR1 and CDR2 from the germline V gene are ENHRY and SYGVKD. The source material was PBMCs. The clonotype was recovered from a man between 35 and 55 years old in good health and CMV-seropositive. The chain combines TRBV10-3 with TRBJ1-2, with 7 bases that match TRBD1. This CDR3 is CAISDPGTANYGYTF. CDR3 nucleotides: TGTGCCATCAGTGACCCCGGGACAGCTAACTATGGCTACACCTTC.